A selection of T cell receptor beta chains follows, all from one sample in a study of tumor-infiltrating lymphocytes in localized non-small cell lung cancer. Using immunoSEQ multiplex PCR, the repertoire was profiled, and TCRdb retains in-frame clones only, with some absent. The table shows 15,000 to 20,000 clones, with around 78% occurring only once. Material: lung tumor tissue. All receptors derive from a human donor with non-small cell lung cancer. Each CDR3 is given with its conserved first and last residue. The D gene is left open where the match is weak. Clone size is not always given. Where it is, it says once, few, many or a class for expanded clones.

TRBJ2-7	-	-	TRBV15	CATSLLWQVIDEQYF	TGTGCCACCAGCCTACTGTGGCAGGTCATCGACGAGCAGTACTTC
TRBJ1-1	few	-	TRBV5-4	CASSLARRQSTEAFF	TGTGCCAGCAGCTTGGCCCGACGACAGTCGACTGAAGCTTTCTTT
TRBJ1-4	-	-	TRBV4-3	CASSQGPGQNEKLFF	TGCGCCAGCAGCCAAGGTCCAGGGCAAAATGAAAAACTGTTTTTT
TRBJ1-3	-	-	TRBV6-6	CASSISGNTIYF	TGTGCCAGCAGTATCTCTGGAAACACCATATATTTT
TRBJ1-2	-	-	TRBV27	CASSFNKGHYGYTF	TGTGCCAGCAGTTTTAACAAGGGTCACTATGGCTACACCTTC
TRBJ1-6	-	-	TRBV5-4	CASSLNSLNSPLHF	TGTGCCAGCAGCTTGAACAGCCTCAATTCACCCCTCCACTTT
TRBJ1-5	-	-	TRBV30	CAWSVLGFGNQPQHF	TGTGCCTGGAGTGTCCTAGGTTTCGGCAATCAGCCCCAGCATTTT
TRBJ2-7	once	-	TRBV7-6	CASSLRFREKEYF	TGTGCCAGCAGCTTACGTTTCAGGGAAAAGGAGTACTTC
TRBJ2-1	-	TRBD2	TRBV7-6	CASSRGGLSYNEQFF	TGTGCCAGCAGCCGCGGGGGGCTCTCCTACAATGAGCAGTTCTTC
TRBJ1-2	-	-	TRBV9	CASSPRPVSSYGYTF	TGTGCCAGCAGCCCCCGCCCCGTTTCTTCCTATGGCTACACCTTC
TRBJ2-3	-	TRBD1	TRBV6-6	CASSWGRGQDTQYF	TGTGCCAGCAGTTGGGGTAGGGGGCAAGATACGCAGTATTTT
TRBJ2-7	-	-	TRBV15	CATSRDGDYEQYF	TGTGCCACCAGCAGAGATGGGGACTACGAGCAGTACTTC
TRBJ1-2	-	-	TRBV4-2	CASSPFLWGVVYGYTF	TGTGCCAGCAGCCCGTTTTTGTGGGGCGTTGTCTATGGCTACACCTTC
TRBJ2-1	-	TRBD2	TRBV7-6	CASSLMAGEAYNEQFF	TGTGCCAGCAGCTTAATGGCGGGAGAAGCCTACAATGAGCAGTTCTTC
TRBJ2-2	-	TRBD1	TRBV6-6	CASSTGQGVGPGELFF	TGTGCCAGCAGTACTGGACAGGGTGTAGGCCCCGGGGAGCTGTTTTTT
TRBJ2-2	-	TRBD2	TRBV27	CASREGHFKVGELFF	TGTGCCAGTCGGGAGGGCCATTTTAAAGTCGGGGAGCTGTTTTTT
TRBJ2-2	-	TRBD2	TRBV25-1	CASSGLAGMGTGELFF	TGTGCCAGCAGTGGCCTAGCGGGGATGGGCACCGGGGAGCTGTTTTTT
TRBJ1-2	-	TRBD1	TRBV5-8	CASSLRTGNHYGYTF	TGTGCCAGCAGCTTAAGGACAGGGAACCACTATGGCTACACCTTC
TRBJ1-1	-	-	TRBV2	CASSDQGHTEAFF	TGTGCCAGCAGTGACCAAGGGCACACTGAAGCTTTCTTT
TRBJ1-2	-	-	TRBV29-1	CSLGDSYGYTF	TGCAGCCTCGGGGATAGCTATGGCTACACCTTC
TRBJ2-7	-	-	TRBV7-9	CASSSDSSIPRLYEQYF	TGTGCCAGCAGCTCGGACAGCTCAATACCACGTTTGTACGAGCAGTACTTC
TRBJ2-1	-	TRBD2	TRBV9	CASSVGLGLAGDGDEQFF	TGTGCCAGCAGCGTAGGATTGGGACTAGCGGGAGATGGAGATGAGCAGTTCTTC